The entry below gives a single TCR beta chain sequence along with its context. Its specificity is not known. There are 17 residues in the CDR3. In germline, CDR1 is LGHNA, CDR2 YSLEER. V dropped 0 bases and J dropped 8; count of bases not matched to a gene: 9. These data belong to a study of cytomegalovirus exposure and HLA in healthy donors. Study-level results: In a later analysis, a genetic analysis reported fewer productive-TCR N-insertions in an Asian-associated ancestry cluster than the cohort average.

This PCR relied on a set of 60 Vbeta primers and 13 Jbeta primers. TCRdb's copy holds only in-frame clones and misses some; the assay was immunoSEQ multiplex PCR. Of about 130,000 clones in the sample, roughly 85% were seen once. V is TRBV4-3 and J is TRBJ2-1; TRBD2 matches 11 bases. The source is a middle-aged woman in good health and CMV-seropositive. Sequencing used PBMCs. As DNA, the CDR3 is TGCGCCAGCAGCCAAGATACGGGGCTAGCGGGAGGATATGAGCAGTTCTTC. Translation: CASSQDTGLAGGYEQFF.